Listed below are T cell receptor beta chains from one sample, sequenced in a study of beta chain features in type 1 diabetes. Clones were sequenced by immunoSEQ multiplex PCR, and TCRdb holds only the in-frame ones, with some missing. The sample consists of 110,000 to 150,000 clones, about 7% of them appearing once. Sequenced: central memory CD4+ T cells from blood. Every receptor here comes from a woman in her 30s in good health. Each CDR3 is given with its conserved first and last residue. The order of the fields is V gene, clone size, D gene, J gene, CDR3 DNA, CDR3 protein. A D gene is named only where the DNA matches it firmly. The size field is filled for only some rows; it gives once, few, many or a size class.

v_gene: TRBV7-8
abundance: NA
d_gene: TRBD2
j_gene: TRBJ2-5
CDR3nt: TGTGCCAGCAGCTCCACACTAGCGGAAGAGACCCAGTACTTC
CDR3aa: CASSSTLAEETQYF

v_gene: TRBV28
abundance: NA
d_gene: NA
j_gene: TRBJ1-2
CDR3nt: TGTGCCAGCAGTTTAGATAGCAGCGCGGGGGGCTACACCTTC
CDR3aa: CASSLDSSAGGYTF

v_gene: TRBV2
abundance: few
d_gene: NA
j_gene: TRBJ1-1
CDR3nt: TGTGCCAGCAGTGATCAGTACAACACTGAAGCTTTCTTT
CDR3aa: CASSDQYNTEAFF

v_gene: TRBV7-9
abundance: few
d_gene: NA
j_gene: TRBJ1-1
CDR3nt: TGTGCCAGCAGCTTAGACGGGCAGGGTAGAGGCATGAACACTGAAGCTTTCTTT
CDR3aa: CASSLDGQGRGMNTEAFF

v_gene: TRBV6-6
abundance: few
d_gene: NA
j_gene: TRBJ1-1
CDR3nt: TGTGCCAGCAGTTATCTGGGGCCGAACACTGAAGCTTTCTTT
CDR3aa: CASSYLGPNTEAFF

v_gene: TRBV12-5
abundance: few
d_gene: NA
j_gene: TRBJ1-1
CDR3nt: TGTGCTAGTGGTCTCGGACAGCCGAACACTGAAGCTTTCTTT
CDR3aa: CASGLGQPNTEAFF

v_gene: TRBV9
abundance: NA
d_gene: NA
j_gene: TRBJ1-1
CDR3nt: TGTGCCAGCAGCGTAGGTGCCCGAGTCACTGAAGCTTTCTTT
CDR3aa: CASSVGARVTEAFF

v_gene: TRBV18
abundance: NA
d_gene: NA
j_gene: TRBJ1-1
CDR3nt: TGTGCCAGCTCACCAGACCTCTCGGGGACTGAAGCTTTCTTT
CDR3aa: CASSPDLSGTEAFF

v_gene: TRBV5-4
abundance: NA
d_gene: NA
j_gene: TRBJ2-7
CDR3nt: TGCGCCAGCAGCCAAGGGACACGAGATCCCTACGAGCAGTACTTC
CDR3aa: CASSQGTRDPYEQYF

v_gene: TRBV29-1
abundance: few
d_gene: NA
j_gene: TRBJ1-1
CDR3nt: TGCAGCGTTGTAGTTGGGGGGGCGGGGGCTTTCTTT
CDR3aa: CSVVVGGAGAFF

v_gene: TRBV5-1
abundance: NA
d_gene: NA
j_gene: TRBJ2-5
CDR3nt: TGCGCCAGCAGCTTGGTGGGGCAAAACCAAGAGACCCAGTACTTC
CDR3aa: CASSLVGQNQETQYF

v_gene: TRBV7-9
abundance: few
d_gene: NA
j_gene: TRBJ2-5
CDR3nt: TGTGCCAGCAGCTTAGAACCCACGGTGGAGACCCAGTACTTC
CDR3aa: CASSLEPTVETQYF

v_gene: TRBV30
abundance: few
d_gene: NA
j_gene: TRBJ2-4
CDR3nt: TGTGCCTCGAGGCCCGGAGGGCCAGAAAACATTCAGTACTTC
CDR3aa: CASRPGGPENIQYF

v_gene: TRBV5-1
abundance: NA
d_gene: TRBD1
j_gene: TRBJ2-2
CDR3nt: TGCGCCAGCAGCCGAAACTCGGGACAGGCGAACACCGGGGAGCTGTTTTTT
CDR3aa: CASSRNSGQANTGELFF

v_gene: TRBV7-2
abundance: NA
d_gene: TRBD1
j_gene: TRBJ2-3
CDR3nt: TGTGCCAGCAGGCTCGGACAGGGGCGCCAAGATACGCAGTATTTT
CDR3aa: CASRLGQGRQDTQYF

v_gene: TRBV10-3
abundance: NA
d_gene: NA
j_gene: TRBJ2-5
CDR3nt: TGTGCCATCGCAAACAGGGAGGGAGAGACCCAGTACTTC
CDR3aa: CAIANREGETQYF

v_gene: TRBV7-2
abundance: NA
d_gene: NA
j_gene: TRBJ2-5
CDR3nt: TGTGCCAGCAGCTTATTCCGGGGGAATGGGGAGACCCAGTACTTC
CDR3aa: CASSLFRGNGETQYF

v_gene: TRBV7-9
abundance: NA
d_gene: NA
j_gene: TRBJ2-5
CDR3nt: TGTGCCAGCAGACCCAGTCTAGGGGGCCAAGAGACCCAGTACTTC
CDR3aa: CASRPSLGGQETQYF

v_gene: TRBV18
abundance: NA
d_gene: NA
j_gene: TRBJ1-1
CDR3nt: TGTGCCAGCAGTTCGACAGAGATGAACACTGAAGCTTTCTTT
CDR3aa: CASSSTEMNTEAFF

v_gene: TRBV25-1
abundance: few
d_gene: TRBD2
j_gene: TRBJ2-2
CDR3nt: TGTGCCAGCAGTGACCCCTCCAGCGGGAGTACCGGGGAGCTGTTTTTT
CDR3aa: CASSDPSSGSTGELFF

v_gene: TRBV2
abundance: many
d_gene: NA
j_gene: TRBJ2-4
CDR3nt: TGTGCCAGCAGCGGAGGGGCCGGGACAGAGTACTTC
CDR3aa: CASSGGAGTEYF

v_gene: TRBV9
abundance: NA
d_gene: NA
j_gene: TRBJ2-1
CDR3nt: TGTGCCAGCAGCGTAGACAGCATCTACAATGAGCAGTTCTTC
CDR3aa: CASSVDSIYNEQFF

v_gene: TRBV5-5
abundance: NA
d_gene: TRBD2
j_gene: TRBJ2-3
CDR3nt: TGTGCCAGCAGCTTGACCACTAGCGGGGGCACAGATACGCAGTATTTT
CDR3aa: CASSLTTSGGTDTQYF

v_gene: TRBV29-1
abundance: many
d_gene: TRBD2
j_gene: TRBJ2-5
CDR3nt: TGCAGCACCAGGAAGACTAGCGGAGAAGAGACCCAGTACTTC
CDR3aa: CSTRKTSGEETQYF

v_gene: TRBV27
abundance: once
d_gene: NA
j_gene: TRBJ1-5
CDR3nt: TGTGCCAGCAGTTTCCTCAATCAGCCCCAGCATTTT
CDR3aa: CASSFLNQPQHF

v_gene: TRBV10-3
abundance: NA
d_gene: NA
j_gene: TRBJ2-7
CDR3nt: TGTGCCATTCGGGCCAATAGCGCGTGGGACGAGCAGTACTTC
CDR3aa: CAIRANSAWDEQYF

v_gene: TRBV27
abundance: few
d_gene: NA
j_gene: TRBJ2-7
CDR3nt: TGTGCCAGCAGTGACCACAGGGACGCGGACGAGCAGTACTTC
CDR3aa: CASSDHRDADEQYF

v_gene: TRBV7-9
abundance: many
d_gene: NA
j_gene: TRBJ2-7
CDR3nt: TGTGCCAGCAGCACTACAGGGGGAGGGTACGAGCAGTACTTC
CDR3aa: CASSTTGGGYEQYF

v_gene: TRBV9
abundance: few
d_gene: TRBD2
j_gene: TRBJ2-3
CDR3nt: TGTGCCAGCAGCGGTAGCGGGTACACAGATACGCAGTATTTT
CDR3aa: CASSGSGYTDTQYF

v_gene: TRBV6-5
abundance: few
d_gene: TRBD2
j_gene: TRBJ2-2
CDR3nt: TGTGCCAGCAGTTACTCGCCAGCGGGAGTAACCGGGGAGCTGTTTTTT
CDR3aa: CASSYSPAGVTGELFF

v_gene: TRBV7-9
abundance: many
d_gene: NA
j_gene: TRBJ2-4
CDR3nt: TGTGCCAGCAGCTTAAAGGCGGCTGACCGAAACATTCAGTACTTC
CDR3aa: CASSLKAADRNIQYF

v_gene: TRBV7-2
abundance: NA
d_gene: TRBD2
j_gene: TRBJ2-5
CDR3nt: TGTGCCAGCAGCTCGACTAGCGGAGAGACCCAGTACTTC
CDR3aa: CASSSTSGETQYF

v_gene: TRBV6-1
abundance: NA
d_gene: TRBD1
j_gene: TRBJ1-4
CDR3nt: TGTGCCAGCAGTTCCAGGGGGCGGTCTAATGAAAAACTGTTTTTT
CDR3aa: CASSSRGRSNEKLFF

v_gene: TRBV7-8
abundance: NA
d_gene: NA
j_gene: TRBJ2-1
CDR3nt: TGTGCCAGCAGCTTCCGACAAACAGGCAATGAGCAGTTCTTC
CDR3aa: CASSFRQTGNEQFF

v_gene: TRBV5-4
abundance: NA
d_gene: NA
j_gene: TRBJ2-7
CDR3nt: TGTGCCAGCAGCCAAGACAGGAACTTGGGCGAGCAGTACTTC
CDR3aa: CASSQDRNLGEQYF

v_gene: TRBV11-2
abundance: few
d_gene: NA
j_gene: TRBJ2-3
CDR3nt: TGTGCCAGCAGCTTAGATCCTAGCTCAGATACGCAGTATTTT
CDR3aa: CASSLDPSSDTQYF

v_gene: TRBV5-1
abundance: few
d_gene: TRBD2
j_gene: TRBJ2-1
CDR3nt: TGCGCCAGCAGCTTGACTAGCGGGAGCTCCTACAATGAGCAGTTCTTC
CDR3aa: CASSLTSGSSYNEQFF